The rows below give T cell receptor beta chains drawn from one sample of a study of cytomegalovirus exposure and HLA in healthy donors. Some clones are missing from TCRdb's copy, which holds only in-frame ones; the method was immunoSEQ multiplex PCR. The sample holds some 210,000 clones, about three quarters seen once. Sequencing was performed on PBMCs. Receptors originate from a woman in her 30s in good health and CMV-seropositive. Both conserved end residues are part of each CDR3. The D gene is left open where the match is weak. The listing skips clone size in some rows; elsewhere it reads once, few, many or a size class.

TRBV10-3,NA,TRBJ2-3,NA,TGTGCCATCACTCAGGATAGCACAGATACGCAGTATTTT,CAITQDSTDTQYF
TRBV28,TRBD1,TRBJ2-1,NA,TGTGCCAGCAGGGAGACAGGGAACGAGCAGTTCTTC,CASRETGNEQFF
TRBV6-5,TRBD1,TRBJ1-4,few,TGTGCCAGCAGTTACCGCGGAGGGGGCGATGAAAAACTGTTTTTT,CASSYRGGGDEKLFF
TRBV6-1,TRBD1,TRBJ1-2,NA,TGTGCCAGCAGTGAAGGCCCAGGGGGCTGGTATGGCTACACCTTC,CASSEGPGGWYGYTF
TRBV2,TRBD1,TRBJ1-6,NA,TGTGCCAGCAGTAGGTCGGACAGGGGGCATCCACCCCTCCACTTT,CASSRSDRGHPPLHF
TRBV7-2,NA,TRBJ1-6,NA,TGTGCCAGCACATTCTTGGGTGGGGCCAGAGGGGGTTCACCCCTCCACTTT,CASTFLGGARGGSPLHF
TRBV5-1,NA,TRBJ2-7,NA,TGCGCCAGCAGGAGCAAACTGGACGAGCAGTACTTC,CASRSKLDEQYF
TRBV30,NA,TRBJ1-5,NA,TGTGCCTGGAGTGTACGCGGGGGCGGTCAGCCCCAGCATTTT,CAWSVRGGGQPQHF
TRBV14,NA,TRBJ1-4,NA,TGTGCCAGCAGCCCAAGGAGGGGAAATGAAAAACTGTTTTTT,CASSPRRGNEKLFF
TRBV5-4,NA,TRBJ1-1,NA,TGTGCCAGCAGCTTTAGGGGAAGGGACACTGAAGCTTTCTTT,CASSFRGRDTEAFF
TRBV25-1,TRBD2,TRBJ2-5,NA,TGTGCCAGCAGTGAATCGGCGACTAGCGGGATCGAGACCCAGTACTTC,CASSESATSGIETQYF
TRBV2,NA,TRBJ2-2,NA,TGTGCCAGCAGTGATGTGGGCCCCCGGTCCGCCGGGGAGCTGTTTTTT,CASSDVGPRSAGELFF
TRBV4-3,NA,TRBJ2-3,NA,TGCGCCAGCAGCCTCCTTTTTCCGAGTCGGGGTGTGGCAGATACGCAGTATTTT,CASSLLFPSRGVADTQYF
TRBV7-2,TRBD2,TRBJ2-5,NA,TGTGCCAGCAGCTTAGGAGCGGGAGGTGGGGAGACCCAGTACTTC,CASSLGAGGGETQYF
TRBV7-2,TRBD1,TRBJ1-5,NA,TGTGCCAGCAGCTCGGGACAGGGAGGCAATCAGCCCCAGCATTTT,CASSSGQGGNQPQHF
TRBV11-2,TRBD2,TRBJ2-5,NA,TGTGCCAGCAGCCGAGGAGCTCCTAGCGGGGGGCGGGAGACCCAGTACTTC,CASSRGAPSGGRETQYF
TRBV15,NA,TRBJ1-1,NA,TGTGCCACCAGCAGAGTTGCTAGTTTGGAAGCTTTCTTT,CATSRVASLEAFF
TRBV19,TRBD2,TRBJ2-5,NA,TGTGCCAGTAGTACCCCGGGACTACCGAAGAGACCCCAGTACTTC,CASSTPGLPKRPQYF
TRBV2,NA,TRBJ1-5,NA,TGTGCCAGCACTGTAGTGTACAATCAGCCCCAGCATTTT,CASTVVYNQPQHF
TRBV7-9,TRBD1,TRBJ2-7,few,TGTGCCAGCAGCTACCTTGACAGGGGGACGGACGAGCAGTACTTC,CASSYLDRGTDEQYF
TRBV28,TRBD1,TRBJ1-2,NA,TGTGCCACCTTAGAACCTACAGGGGGCTATGGCTACACCTTC,CATLEPTGGYGYTF
TRBV7-8,TRBD2,TRBJ2-1,NA,TGTGCCAGCAGCTTGACTAGCGGGAGGGCGGGGAATGAGCAGTTCTTC,CASSLTSGRAGNEQFF
TRBV28,TRBD1,TRBJ2-7,NA,TGTGCCAGCACAGGGGGCAGTTCCTACGAGCAGTACTTT,CASTGGSSYEQYF
TRBV19,NA,TRBJ1-1,few,TGTGCCAGTAGTACGGGGGTACGGAACACTGAAGCTTTCTTT,CASSTGVRNTEAFF
TRBV30,NA,TRBJ1-1,NA,TGTGCCTGGAGTGTCCTGCTGATCCGGACAGCAGACACTGAAGCTTTCTTT,CAWSVLLIRTADTEAFF
TRBV6-5,NA,TRBJ1-3,NA,TGTGCCAGCACGTTCGGGTCTGGAAACACCATATATTTT,CASTFGSGNTIYF
TRBV7-9,NA,TRBJ2-7,NA,TGTGCCAGCAGCTTAACAGGGCCTCATCGCTCCTACGAGCAGTACTTC,CASSLTGPHRSYEQYF
TRBV6-6,NA,TRBJ1-5,once,TGTGCCAGCAGTTCGACAGAAAATCAGCCCCAGCATTTT,CASSSTENQPQHF
TRBV5-1,TRBD2,TRBJ2-7,NA,TGCGCCAGCAGCTTGGAACCTAGCGGCTCCTACGAGCAGTACTTC,CASSLEPSGSYEQYF